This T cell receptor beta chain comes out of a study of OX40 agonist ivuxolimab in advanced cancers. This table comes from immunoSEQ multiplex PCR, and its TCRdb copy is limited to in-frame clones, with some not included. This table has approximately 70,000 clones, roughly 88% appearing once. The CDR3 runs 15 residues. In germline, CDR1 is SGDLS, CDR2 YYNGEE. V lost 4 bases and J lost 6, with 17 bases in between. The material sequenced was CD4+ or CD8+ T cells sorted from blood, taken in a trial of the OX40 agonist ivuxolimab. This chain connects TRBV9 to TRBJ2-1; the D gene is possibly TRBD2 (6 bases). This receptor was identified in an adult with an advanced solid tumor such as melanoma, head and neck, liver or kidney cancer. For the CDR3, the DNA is TGTGCCAGCAGCCCCAACCCCACTAGCACCAATGAGCAGTTCTTC. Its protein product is CASSPNPTSTNEQFF.